Shown below are 22 T cell receptor beta chains from a single sample sequenced in a study of T-cell reconstitution after alpha-beta-depleted transplantation in children. Unique molecular identifiers were incorporated when the TCRbeta library was constructed. Via MiXCR, TCRdb re-called the PCR reads, giving one row per CDR3 protein. The data show tens of thousands of distinct CDR3 sequences, with 44% seen just once and 95% to 98% held by the top ten. The material sequenced was PBMCs, mostly from graft donor cells, taken 360 days after TCRalphabeta/CD19-depleted stem cell transplant. Source of these receptors: a male patient younger than 18 who had a stem cell transplant for acute lymphoblastic leukemia, so the T cells may come from the graft donor.

This clonotype came up a few times. V is TRBV28 and J is TRBJ2-5, with D possibly being TRBD1 or TRBD2 (5 bases each). The germline V gene has CDR1 MDHEN and CDR2 SYDVKM. The CDR3 has 15 amino acids. V was cut by 6 bases and J by 4 bases, with 18 bases left in between. The CDR3 coding sequence is TGTGCCAGCAGGAACGGGACCCCGAGGGGAGAGACCCAGTACTTC. As protein: CASRNGTPRGETQYF.

This clonotype was seen a handful of times. The genes are TRBV29-1 and TRBJ2-1; D remains unclear. Deletions cut 8 bases from V and 6 bases from J, with 11 bases between. CDR1 and CDR2 (germline): SQVTM, ANQGSEA. The CDR3 length is 11 residues. This chain's CDR3 is CSLSDFNEQFF. The CDR3 bases are TGCAGCCTATCCGACTTCAATGAGCAGTTCTTC.

The chain carries TRBV4-1 and TRBJ2-1, with D perhaps TRBD1 or TRBD2 (5 bases each). Germline CDR1 reads MGHRA; CDR2 reads YSYEKL. The CDR3 spans 18 residues. The germline V and J ends were trimmed by 0 bases and 0 bases, with 15 bases remaining between them. The DNA for the CDR3 is TGCGCCAGCAGCCAAGAGGGGGTCCCCATGAGCTCCTACAATGAGCAGTTCTTC. It specifies CASSQEGVPMSSYNEQFF.

V usage is TRBV7-7 and J usage is TRBJ2-2; D not resolved. The CDR3 totals 13 residues. Trimming stripped 4 bases from V and 5 bases from J, with 8 bases between. Looked up from germline, CDR1 is SSHAT and CDR2 is FNYEAQ (reference sequence). CDR3 nucleotides: TGTGCCAGCAGCTCATCAGGAACCGGGGAGCTGTTTTTT. Residues: CASSSSGTGELFF.

The CDR3 region has the DNA TGTGCCAGTAAACTAGCGGGAGGGCCGACGGAGACCCAGTACTTC. This translates into CASKLAGGPTETQYF. This chain joins TRBV27 and TRBJ2-5; 13 bases line up with TRBD2. This CDR3 has 15 residues. Germline-derived CDR1 and CDR2 are MNHEY and SMNVEV (reference sequence). J gave up 5 bases and V 9 bases, and 9 bases lay outside the gene matches.

This clonotype was seen a few times. V is TRBV12-3 or TRBV12-4 and J is TRBJ1-3; tentatively, D is TRBD1 (5 bases). The CDR3 totals 14 residues. Trimming cost V 4 bases and J 2 bases, with 9 bases left between them. The CDR3 sequence is CASSSGDPGNTIYF. The CDR3 coding sequence is TGTGCCAGCAGTTCGGGGGATCCTGGAAACACCATATATTTT.

The chain links TRBV24-1 to TRBJ2-2; a weak D match, TRBD1 (6 bases). CDR1 and CDR2 (germline): KGHDR, SFDVKD. CDR3 size: 15 residues. The germline V and J ends were trimmed by 3 bases and 2 bases, with 9 bases remaining between them. For the CDR3, the DNA is TGTGCCACCAGTGATAACAGGGTTAACACCGGGGAGCTGTTTTTT. It yields the protein CATSDNRVNTGELFF.

The chain has TRBV10-3 and TRBJ1-1, with no clear D. From germline, CDR1 is ENHRY and CDR2 SYGVKD. The V end lost 6 bases, the J end lost 7 bases, and 21 bases lay between the germline ends. The CDR3 spans 15 residues. The DNA for the CDR3 is TGTGCCATCAGGGGCCGTGAGTTGCCACAAGGTGAAGCTTTCTTT. This encodes CAIRGRELPQGEAFF.

The chain links TRBV2 to TRBJ2-7; D gene unclear. V gave up 0 bases and J gave up 3 bases, with 3 bases separating them. Germline values: CDR1 SNHLY, CDR2 FYNNEI. CDR3 length: 12 residues. CDR3 amino acids: CASSEALYEQYF. The CDR3 region has the DNA TGTGCCAGCAGTGAAGCCCTCTACGAGCAGTACTTC.

This clonotype was observed a few times. The chain uses TRBV12-3 or TRBV12-4 and TRBJ1-1; no definite D call. CDR3 length: 11 amino acids. Deletions cut 2 bases from V and 6 bases from J, with 4 bases between. The CDR3 spells CASSLQAEAFF. The CDR3 DNA reads TGTGCCAGCAGTTTACAGGCTGAAGCTTTCTTT.

As DNA, the CDR3 is TGTGCCAGCGCGAGAGGACGGAGCTCCTACAATGAGCAGTTCTTC. Amino acid sequence: CASARGRSSYNEQFF. The V call is TRBV6-1, the J call TRBJ2-1; D not resolved. Germline CDR1 and CDR2: MNHNS and SASEGT. This CDR3 is 15 amino acids long. The germline V and J ends were trimmed by 8 bases and 0 bases, with 14 bases remaining between them.

Turning to this clonotype: At one end, the junction sequence differs from germline, possibly due to a read error. The V gene is TRBV20-1, the J gene TRBJ2-5; tentatively, D is TRBD2 (6 bases). Germline V lookup: CDR1 DFQATT, CDR2 SNEGSKA (reference sequence). This CDR3 has 14 residues. The CDR3: CSASTGSFGETHYF. CDR3 in DNA: TGCAGTGCTAGCACCGGGAGTTTTGGGGAGACCCATTACTTC.

The chain combines TRBV7-9 with TRBJ2-5; 9 bases agree with TRBD1. Germline-derived CDR1 and CDR2 are SEHNR and FQNEAQ (reference sequence). V lost 1 base, J lost 2 bases, and 5 bases stayed unmatched. The CDR3 loop spans 16 amino acids. The DNA of the CDR3 is TGTGCCAGCAGCTTAGGGGCCGGGACAGGGCAAGAGACCCAGTACTTC. It specifies CASSLGAGTGQETQYF. The variable domain in full, with the rest retrieved from reference TRBV7-9 and TRBJ2-5, is DTGVSQNPRHKITKRGQNVTFRCDPISEHNRLYWYRQTLGQGPEFLTYFQNEAQLEKSRLLSDRFSAERPKGSFSTLEIQRTEQGDSAMYLCASSLGAGTGQETQYFGPGTRLLVL.

This rearrangement joins TRBV4-1 to TRBJ2-5, with TRBD2 matching 12 bases. The V gene's germline CDR1 is MGHRA and CDR2 YSYEKL. V trimming: 3 bases; J trimming: 5 bases; junction bases outside the gene matches: 4. CDR3 size: 15 residues. The CDR3 nucleotides read TGCGCCAGCAGCCATCCGACTAGCGGGAGCGAGACCCAGTACTTC. Its protein product is CASSHPTSGSETQYF.

The chain combines TRBV7-6 with TRBJ1-4, with a possible D match to TRBD1 (5 bases). CDR3 length equals 15 residues. With 1 base removed from V and 6 bases from J, the gap between germline ends came to 12 bases. Germline V gene data show CDR1 as SGHVS and CDR2 as FNYEAQ. For the CDR3, the DNA is TGTGCCAGCAGCTTAGGATGGGGGGATGATGAAAAACTGTTTTTT. Its protein product is CASSLGWGDDEKLFF.

V and J are TRBV25-1 and TRBJ2-1; either TRBD1 or TRBD2 may fit D (5 bases each). The CDR3 loop spans 14 amino acids. Germline CDR1 reads MGHDK; CDR2 reads SYGVNS. V was clipped by 4 bases and J by 5 bases, with 12 bases between them. The CDR3 protein is CASSVPWDDNEQFF. CDR3 nucleotide sequence: TGTGCCAGCAGTGTTCCCTGGGACGACAATGAGCAGTTCTTC.

The chain has TRBV7-9 and TRBJ2-7, with a weak D call TRBD2 (6 bases). This CDR3 is 15 amino acids long. V lost 5 bases, J lost 1 base, and 15 bases lay in between. CDR1 is SEHNR, CDR2 FQNEAQ, per germline (reference sequence). CDR3 sequence: CASSEYSGPSYEQYF. The CDR3 nucleotides are TGTGCCAGCAGCGAATATAGCGGCCCGTCCTACGAGCAGTACTTC.

The chain is built from TRBV12-3 or TRBV12-4 and TRBJ2-5; 7 bases are a match to TRBD2. Trimming took 6 bases from V and 5 from J; bases not matched to a gene: 15. The CDR3 runs to 16 residues. The CDR3: CASSLFREVPRETQYF. The CDR3 bases are TGTGCCAGCAGCCTCTTTCGGGAGGTCCCACGGGAGACCCAGTACTTC.

The chain uses TRBV7-3 and TRBJ2-7; tentative D call: TRBD2 (7 bases). V gave up 5 bases and J gave up 2 bases, with 19 bases separating them. CDR3 size: 16 residues. Germline lookup yields CDR1 SGHTA and CDR2 FQGTGA. Here the CDR3 reads CASSVVGGDGTYEQYF. The CDR3 DNA sequence: TGTGCCAGCAGCGTAGTAGGGGGGGACGGTACCTACGAGCAGTACTTC.

The genes are TRBV5-6 and TRBJ1-2, with D maybe TRBD1 (6 bases). Trimming left V 0 bases short and J 0 bases short, with 9 bases between. The germline CDR1 and CDR2 sequences are SGHDT and YYEEEE. This CDR3 contains 15 residues. As DNA, the CDR3 is TGTGCCAGCAGCTTGGCTCAGGGGACTAACTATGGCTACACCTTC. As protein: CASSLAQGTNYGYTF.

V gene TRBV27 combines with J gene TRBJ1-2, with D tentatively TRBD1 (5 bases). V was clipped by 5 bases and J by 4 bases, with 11 bases between them. The CDR3 length is 13 residues. The germline V gene has CDR1 MNHEY and CDR2 SMNVEV (reference sequence). The CDR3 DNA is TGTGCCAGCAGTACAGGACTGTTCTATGGCTACACCTTC. Encoded protein: CASSTGLFYGYTF.

The genes are TRBV6-2 or TRBV6-3 and TRBJ2-2; 10 positions match TRBD2. This CDR3 has 15 amino acids. With V trimmed by 6 bases and J by 11 bases, 12 bases remained unmatched. Germline CDR1 MNHEY, CDR2 SVGEGT. CDR3 in amino acids: CASSPGTSVRKELFF. The CDR3 DNA reads as TGTGCCAGCAGCCCCGGGACTAGCGTCCGGAAAGAGCTGTTTTTT.